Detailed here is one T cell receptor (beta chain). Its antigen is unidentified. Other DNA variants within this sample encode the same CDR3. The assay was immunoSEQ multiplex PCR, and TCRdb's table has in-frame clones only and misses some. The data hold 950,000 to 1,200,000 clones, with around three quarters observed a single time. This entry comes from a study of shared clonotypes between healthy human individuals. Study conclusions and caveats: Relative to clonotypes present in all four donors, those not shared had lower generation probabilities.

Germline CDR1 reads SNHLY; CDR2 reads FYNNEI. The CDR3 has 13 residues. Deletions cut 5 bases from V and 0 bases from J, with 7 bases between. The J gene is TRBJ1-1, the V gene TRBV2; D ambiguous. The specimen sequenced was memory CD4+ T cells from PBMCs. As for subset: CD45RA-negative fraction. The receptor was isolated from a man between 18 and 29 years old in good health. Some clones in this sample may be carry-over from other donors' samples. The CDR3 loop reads CASSPQVNTEAFF. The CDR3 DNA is TGTGCCAGCAGTCCACAAGTGAACACTGAAGCTTTCTTT.